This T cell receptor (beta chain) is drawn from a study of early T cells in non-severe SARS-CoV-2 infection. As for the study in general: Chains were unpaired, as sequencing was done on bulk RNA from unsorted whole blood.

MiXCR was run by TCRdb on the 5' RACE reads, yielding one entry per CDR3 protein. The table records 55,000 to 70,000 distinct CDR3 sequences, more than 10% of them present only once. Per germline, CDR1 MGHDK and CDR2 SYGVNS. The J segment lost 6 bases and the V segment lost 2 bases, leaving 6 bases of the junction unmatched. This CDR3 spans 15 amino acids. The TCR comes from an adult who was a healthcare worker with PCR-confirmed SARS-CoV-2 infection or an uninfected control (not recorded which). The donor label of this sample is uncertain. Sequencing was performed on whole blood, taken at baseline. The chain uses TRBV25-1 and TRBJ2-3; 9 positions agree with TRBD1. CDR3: CASSEIRTGADTQYF. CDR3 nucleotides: TGTGCCAGCAGTGAAATCAGGACAGGGGCGGATACGCAGTATTTT. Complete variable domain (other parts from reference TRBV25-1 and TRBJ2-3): EADIYQTPRYLVIGTGKKITLECSQTMGHDKMYWYQQDPGMELHLIHYSYGVNSTEKGDLSSESTVSRIRTEHFPLTLESARPSHTSQYLCASSEIRTGADTQYFGPGTRLTVL.